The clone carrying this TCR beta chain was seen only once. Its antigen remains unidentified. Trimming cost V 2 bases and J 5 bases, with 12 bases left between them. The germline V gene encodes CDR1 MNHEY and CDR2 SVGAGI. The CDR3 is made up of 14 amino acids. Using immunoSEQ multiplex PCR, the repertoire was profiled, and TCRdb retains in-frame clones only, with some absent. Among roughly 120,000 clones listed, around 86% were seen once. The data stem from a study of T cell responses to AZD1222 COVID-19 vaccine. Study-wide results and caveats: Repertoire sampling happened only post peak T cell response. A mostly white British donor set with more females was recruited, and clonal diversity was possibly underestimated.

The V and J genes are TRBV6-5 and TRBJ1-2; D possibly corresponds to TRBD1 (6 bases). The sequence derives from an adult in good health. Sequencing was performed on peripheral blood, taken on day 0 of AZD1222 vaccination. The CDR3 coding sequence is TGTGCCAGCAGTTACGGAACAGGGTATTATGGCTACACCTTC. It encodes CASSYGTGYYGYTF.